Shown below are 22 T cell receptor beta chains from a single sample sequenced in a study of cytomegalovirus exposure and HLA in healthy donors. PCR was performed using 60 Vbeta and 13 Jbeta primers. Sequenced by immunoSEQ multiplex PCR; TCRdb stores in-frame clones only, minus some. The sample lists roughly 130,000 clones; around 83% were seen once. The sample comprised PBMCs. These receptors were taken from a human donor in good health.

The CDR3 here is CSVEDSGQGFYEQYF. CDR3 DNA: TGCAGCGTTGAAGATTCGGGACAGGGTTTCTACGAGCAGTACTTC. The chain is built from TRBV29-1 and TRBJ2-7; 9 bases match TRBD1. Germline V gene lookup returns CDR1 SQVTM and CDR2 ANQGSEA. V was clipped by 0 bases and J by 3 bases; unmatched bases: 6. This CDR3 comprises 15 residues.

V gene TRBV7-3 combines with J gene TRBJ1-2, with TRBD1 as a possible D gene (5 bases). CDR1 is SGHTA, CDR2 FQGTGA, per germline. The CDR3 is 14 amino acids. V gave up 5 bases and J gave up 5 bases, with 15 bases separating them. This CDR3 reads CASSPGEGNYGYTF. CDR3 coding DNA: TGTGCCAGCAGCCCGGGGGAAGGAAATTATGGCTACACCTTC.

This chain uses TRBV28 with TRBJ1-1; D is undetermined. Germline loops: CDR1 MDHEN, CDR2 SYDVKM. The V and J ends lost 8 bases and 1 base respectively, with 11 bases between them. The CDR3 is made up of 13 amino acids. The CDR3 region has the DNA TGTGCCAGCCGGTGGGCGGGGAACACTGAAGCTTTCTTT. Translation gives CASRWAGNTEAFF.

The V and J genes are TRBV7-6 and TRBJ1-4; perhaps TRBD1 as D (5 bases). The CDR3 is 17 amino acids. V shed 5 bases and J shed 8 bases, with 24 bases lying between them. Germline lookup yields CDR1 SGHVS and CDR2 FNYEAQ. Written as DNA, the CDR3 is TGTGCCAGCAGCCCCCAGTTCTTGGCAGGGCCCCACGAAAAACTGTTTTTT. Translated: CASSPQFLAGPHEKLFF.

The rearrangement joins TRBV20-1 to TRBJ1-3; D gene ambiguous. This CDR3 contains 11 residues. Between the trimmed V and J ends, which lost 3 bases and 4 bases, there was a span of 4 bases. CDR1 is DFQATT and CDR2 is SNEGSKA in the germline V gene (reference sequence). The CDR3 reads CSARQGNTIYF. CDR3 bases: TGCAGTGCTAGGCAGGGAAACACCATATATTTT.

The CDR3: CASSVAGGENEQYF. CDR3 bases: TGTGCCAGCAGCGTAGCAGGGGGCGAGAACGAGCAGTACTTC. The V gene is TRBV9, the J gene TRBJ2-7; 8 nucleotides match TRBD1. This CDR3 region has 14 residues. V lost 0 bases, J lost 5 bases, and 4 bases stayed unmatched. Germline CDR1 reads SGDLS; CDR2 reads YYNGEE.

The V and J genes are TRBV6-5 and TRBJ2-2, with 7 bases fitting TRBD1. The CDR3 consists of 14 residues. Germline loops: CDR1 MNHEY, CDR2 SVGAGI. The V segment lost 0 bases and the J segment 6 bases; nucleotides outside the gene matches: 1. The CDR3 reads CASSYSQGAGELFF. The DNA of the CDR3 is TGTGCCAGCAGTTACTCGCAGGGGGCCGGGGAGCTGTTTTTT.

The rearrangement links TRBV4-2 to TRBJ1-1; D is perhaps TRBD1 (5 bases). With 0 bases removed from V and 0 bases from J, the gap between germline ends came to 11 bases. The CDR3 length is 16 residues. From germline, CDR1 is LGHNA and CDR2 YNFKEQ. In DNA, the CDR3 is TGTGCCAGCAGCCAAGACAGGGTGAGATTGAACACTGAAGCTTTCTTT. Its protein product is CASSQDRVRLNTEAFF.

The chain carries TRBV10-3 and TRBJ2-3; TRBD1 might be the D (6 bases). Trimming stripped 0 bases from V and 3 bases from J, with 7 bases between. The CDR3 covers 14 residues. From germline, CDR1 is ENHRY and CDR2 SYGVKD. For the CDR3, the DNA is TGTGCCATCAGTGAGTCAACAGGGACAGATACGCAGTATTTT. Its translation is CAISESTGTDTQYF.

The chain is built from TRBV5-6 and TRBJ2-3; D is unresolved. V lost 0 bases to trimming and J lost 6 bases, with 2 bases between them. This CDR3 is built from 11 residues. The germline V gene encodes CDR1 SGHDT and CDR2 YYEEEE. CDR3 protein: CASSLADTQYF. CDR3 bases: TGTGCCAGCAGCTTGGCGGATACGCAGTATTTT. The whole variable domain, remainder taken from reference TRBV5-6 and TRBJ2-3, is DAGVTQSPTHLIKTRGQQVTLRCSPKSGHDTVSWYQQALGQGPQFIFQYYEEEERQRGNFPDRFSGHQFPNYSSELNVNALLLGDSALYLCASSLADTQYFGPGTRLTVL.

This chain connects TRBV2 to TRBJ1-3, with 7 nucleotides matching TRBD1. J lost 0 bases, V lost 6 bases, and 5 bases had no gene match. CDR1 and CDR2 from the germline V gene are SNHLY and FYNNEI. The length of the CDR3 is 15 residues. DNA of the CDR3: TGTGCCAGCAGGACAGGGCGATCCTCTGGAAACACCATATATTTT. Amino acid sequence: CASRTGRSSGNTIYF.

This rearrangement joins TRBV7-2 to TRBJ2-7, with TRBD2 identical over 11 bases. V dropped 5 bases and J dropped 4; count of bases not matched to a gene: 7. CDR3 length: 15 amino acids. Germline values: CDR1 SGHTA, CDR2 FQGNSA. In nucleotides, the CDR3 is TGTGCCAGCAGCACCCTAGCGGGGGGCCTTTACGAGCAGTACTTC. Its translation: CASSTLAGGLYEQYF.

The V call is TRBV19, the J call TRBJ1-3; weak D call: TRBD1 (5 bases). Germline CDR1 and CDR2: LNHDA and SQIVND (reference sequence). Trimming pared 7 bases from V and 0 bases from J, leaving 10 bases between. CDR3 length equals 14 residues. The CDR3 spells CASKGIVSGNTIYF. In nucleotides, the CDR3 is TGTGCCAGTAAGGGGATCGTCTCTGGAAACACCATATATTTT.

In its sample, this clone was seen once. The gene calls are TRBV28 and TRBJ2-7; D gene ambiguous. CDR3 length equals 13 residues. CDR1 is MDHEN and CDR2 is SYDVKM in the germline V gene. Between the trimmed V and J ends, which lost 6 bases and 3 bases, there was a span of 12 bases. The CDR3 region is CASRDTSFYEQYF. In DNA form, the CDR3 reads TGTGCCAGCAGAGACACAAGTTTCTACGAGCAGTACTTC.

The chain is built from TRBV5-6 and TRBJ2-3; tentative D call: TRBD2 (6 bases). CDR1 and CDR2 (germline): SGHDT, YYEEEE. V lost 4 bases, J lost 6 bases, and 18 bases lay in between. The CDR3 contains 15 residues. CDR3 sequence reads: CASSLSGGWLDTQYF. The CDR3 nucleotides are TGTGCCAGCAGCCTGTCCGGGGGATGGCTGGATACGCAGTATTTT.

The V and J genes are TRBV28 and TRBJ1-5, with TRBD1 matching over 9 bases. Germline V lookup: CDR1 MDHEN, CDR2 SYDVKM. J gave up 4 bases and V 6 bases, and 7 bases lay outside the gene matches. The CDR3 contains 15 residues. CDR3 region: CASRLGQGRNQPQHF. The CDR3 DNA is TGTGCCAGCAGACTTGGACAGGGGCGAAATCAGCCCCAGCATTTT.

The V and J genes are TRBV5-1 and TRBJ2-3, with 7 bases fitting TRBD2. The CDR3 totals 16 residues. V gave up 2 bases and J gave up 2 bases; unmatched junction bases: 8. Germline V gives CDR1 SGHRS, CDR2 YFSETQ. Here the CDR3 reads CASSFKTGTITDTQYF. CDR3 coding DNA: TGCGCCAGCAGCTTTAAAACCGGGACTATCACAGATACGCAGTATTTT.

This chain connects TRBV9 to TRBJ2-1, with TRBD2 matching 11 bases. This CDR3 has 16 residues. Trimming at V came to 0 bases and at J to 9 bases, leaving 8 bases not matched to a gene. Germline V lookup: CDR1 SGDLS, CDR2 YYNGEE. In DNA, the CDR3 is TGTGCCAGCAGCGTAGAGCTAGCGGGGGGCCGTCGTGAGCAGTTCTTC. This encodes CASSVELAGGRREQFF.

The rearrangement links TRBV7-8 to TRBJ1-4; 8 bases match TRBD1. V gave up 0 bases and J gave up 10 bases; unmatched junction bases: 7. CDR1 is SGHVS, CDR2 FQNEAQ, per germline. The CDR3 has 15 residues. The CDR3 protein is CASSLAGNRGGKLFF. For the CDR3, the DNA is TGTGCCAGCAGCTTAGCGGGGAACAGGGGGGGAAAACTGTTTTTT.

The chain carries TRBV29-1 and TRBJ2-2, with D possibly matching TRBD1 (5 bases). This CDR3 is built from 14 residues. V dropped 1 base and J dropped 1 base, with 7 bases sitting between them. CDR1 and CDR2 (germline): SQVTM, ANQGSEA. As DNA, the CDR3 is TGCAGCGTTGAAGTCCAGGGGAACACCGGGGAGCTGTTTTTT. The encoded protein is CSVEVQGNTGELFF.

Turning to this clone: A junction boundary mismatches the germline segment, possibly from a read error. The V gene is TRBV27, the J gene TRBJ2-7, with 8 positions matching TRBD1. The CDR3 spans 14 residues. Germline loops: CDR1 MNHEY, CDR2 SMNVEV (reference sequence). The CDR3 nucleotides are TGTGCCAGCAGTTTAAGGCAGGGGGCATGGATTTTGCACTTC. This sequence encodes CASSLRQGAWILHF.

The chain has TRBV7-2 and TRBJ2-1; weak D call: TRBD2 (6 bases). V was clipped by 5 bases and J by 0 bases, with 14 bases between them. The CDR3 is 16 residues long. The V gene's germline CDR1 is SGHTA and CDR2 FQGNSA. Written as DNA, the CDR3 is TGTGCCAGCAGCCCAAAACCGGGACTCTCCTACAATGAGCAGTTCTTC. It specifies CASSPKPGLSYNEQFF. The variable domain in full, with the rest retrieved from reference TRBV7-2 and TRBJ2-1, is GAGVSQSPSNKVTEKGKDVELRCDPISGHTALYWYRQSLGQGLEFLIYFQGNSAPDKSGLPSDRFSAERTGGSVSTLTIQRTQQEDSAVYLCASSPKPGLSYNEQFFGPGTRLTVL.